This T cell receptor beta chain was sequenced in a study of T cells after yellow fever vaccination. Study findings and constraints: On re-exposure, the response was weaker but peaked faster, at day 5 versus 15. A small proportion of clonotypes was detected in both the CD4 and CD8 compartments. Reappearing after the booster were most of the clones from primary vaccination (96% CD4, 88% CD8).

The CDR3 has 21 amino acids. On this clonotype: Its specificity is unknown.

From the 5' RACE reads, TCRdb called clonotypes with MiXCR, one entry per CDR3 protein. The repertoire consists of 450,000 to 550,000 distinct CDR3 sequences, with roughly a fifth occurring once and the leading ten covering about 13%. This material consisted of PBMCs, taken 15 days after the yellow fever booster vaccination. V is TRBV21-1 and J is TRBJ2-2; the table gives TRBD1 as D, unverified against the DNA. TRBV21-1 is a pseudogene locus. The receptor's source is a man aged 25-40 years who received the YFV17D yellow fever vaccine. The CDR3 here is CASSTLSRQFTGQYNTGELFF. The CDR3 DNA follows: TGTGCCAGCAGCACTCTTTCCCGCCAATTTACGGGACAGTATAACACCGGGGAGCTGTTTTTT.